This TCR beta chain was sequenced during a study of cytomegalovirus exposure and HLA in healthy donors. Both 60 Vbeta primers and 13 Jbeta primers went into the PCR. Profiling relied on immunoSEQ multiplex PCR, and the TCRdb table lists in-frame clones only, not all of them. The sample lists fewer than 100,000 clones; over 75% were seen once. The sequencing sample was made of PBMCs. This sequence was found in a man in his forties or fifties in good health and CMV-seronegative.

DNA for the CDR3: TGTGCCAGCAGTTATGAGATATCGAGACAGCCCCAGCATTTT. This codes for CASSYEISRQPQHF. The chain joins TRBV6-6 to TRBJ1-5; D not certain. This CDR3 spans 14 amino acids. Germline CDR1 MNHNY, CDR2 SVGAGI (reference sequence). Trimming took 3 bases from V and 7 from J, leaving 13 bases between them.